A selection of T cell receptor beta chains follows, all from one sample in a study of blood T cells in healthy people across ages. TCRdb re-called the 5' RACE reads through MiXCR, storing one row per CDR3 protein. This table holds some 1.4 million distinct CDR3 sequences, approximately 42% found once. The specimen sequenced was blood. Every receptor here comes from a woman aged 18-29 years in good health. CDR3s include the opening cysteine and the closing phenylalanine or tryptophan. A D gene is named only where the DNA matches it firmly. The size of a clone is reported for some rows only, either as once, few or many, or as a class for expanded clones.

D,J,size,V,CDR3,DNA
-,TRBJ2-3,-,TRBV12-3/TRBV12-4,CASSSVTGSSTDTQYF,TGTGCCAGCAGTTCCGTGACAGGATCTAGCACAGATACGCAGTATTTT
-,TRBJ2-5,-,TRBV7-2,CASSLMVSYYNEQYF,TGTGCCAGCAGCTTAATGGTCTCTTACTACAATGAGCAGTACTTC
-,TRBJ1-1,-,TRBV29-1,CSVEEAYGTEAFF,TGCAGCGTTGAAGAGGCGTATGGCACTGAAGCTTTCTTT
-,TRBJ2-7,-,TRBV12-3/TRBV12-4,CASSRARSSYEQYF,TGTGCCAGCAGTAGGGCCAGGAGCTCCTACGAGCAGTACTTC
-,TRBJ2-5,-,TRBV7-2,CASSYELARQETQYF,TGTGCCAGCAGCTACGAGCTGGCGCGGCAAGAGACCCAGTACTTC
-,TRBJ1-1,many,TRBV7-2,CASSSQVMNTEAFF,TGTGCCAGCAGCTCACAGGTTATGAACACTGAAGCTTTCTTT
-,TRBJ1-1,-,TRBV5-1,CASSPSGRPEAFF,TGCGCCAGCAGCCCGTCGGGACGCCCTGAAGCTTTCTTT
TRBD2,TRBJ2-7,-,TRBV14,CASNRLAGNEQYF,TGTGCCAGCAACCGACTAGCGGGGAATGAGCAGTACTTC
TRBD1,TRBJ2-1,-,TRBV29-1,CSVRQGADEQFF,TGCAGCGTTCGACAGGGAGCGGATGAGCAGTTCTTC
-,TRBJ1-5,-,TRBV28,CASSGAGVGNQPQHF,TGTGCCAGCAGCGGGGCAGGGGTAGGCAATCAGCCCCAGCATTTT
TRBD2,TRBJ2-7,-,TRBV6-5,CASSSPSLAGPHEQYF,TGTGCCAGCAGTTCACCCTCACTAGCGGGTCCCCACGAGCAGTACTTC
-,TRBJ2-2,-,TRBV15,CATKLRTANTGELFF,TGTGCCACCAAGCTTAGGACGGCGAACACCGGGGAGCTGTTTTTT
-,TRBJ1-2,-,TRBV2,CASGADYGYTF,TGTGCCAGCGGTGCTGATTATGGCTACACCTTC
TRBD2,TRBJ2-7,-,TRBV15,CATSLSGRASEQYF,TGTGCCACCAGTCTTAGCGGGAGGGCTAGCGAGCAGTACTTC
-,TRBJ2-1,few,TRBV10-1,CASTPGRNNEQFF,TGCGCCAGCACCCCGGGTCGGAACAATGAGCAGTTCTTC
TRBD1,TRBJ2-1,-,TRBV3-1,CASSDRGGQGKNEQFF,TGTGCCAGCAGCGACCGAGGGGGACAGGGAAAAAATGAGCAGTTCTTC
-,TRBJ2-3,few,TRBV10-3,CAITLGGASTDTQYF,TGTGCCATCACCCTTGGCGGGGCTAGCACAGATACGCAGTATTTT
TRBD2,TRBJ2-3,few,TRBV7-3,CASSSTSGGQTQYF,TGTGCCAGCAGCTCCACTAGCGGGGGCCAAACGCAGTATTTT
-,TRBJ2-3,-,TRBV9,CASSVAGVISTDTQYF,TGTGCCAGCAGCGTAGCTGGCGTGATAAGCACAGATACGCAGTATTTT
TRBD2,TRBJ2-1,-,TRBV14,CASSQERGVSYNEQFF,TGTGCCAGCAGCCAAGAGCGGGGGGTCTCCTACAATGAGCAGTTCTTC
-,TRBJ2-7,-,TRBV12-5,CASGLVLGARLSDEQYF,TGTGCTAGTGGTTTGGTACTCGGGGCTAGATTGTCCGACGAGCAGTACTTC
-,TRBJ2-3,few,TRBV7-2,CASSLGQGAWAQYF,TGTGCCAGCAGCTTAGGTCAAGGCGCGTGGGCGCAGTATTTT
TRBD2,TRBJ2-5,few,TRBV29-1,CSAPGLAEETQYF,TGCAGCGCTCCGGGACTAGCGGAAGAGACCCAGTACTTC
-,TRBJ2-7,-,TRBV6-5,CASSYFPGLTASYEQYF,TGTGCCAGCAGTTACTTTCCCGGACTAACGGCTTCCTACGAGCAGTACTTC
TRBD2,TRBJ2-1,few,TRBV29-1,CSVEGSGGADEQFF,TGCAGCGTTGAAGGCAGCGGGGGGGCCGATGAGCAGTTCTTC
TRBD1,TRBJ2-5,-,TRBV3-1,CASTEGQGAKTQYF,TGTGCCAGCACCGAAGGACAGGGGGCGAAGACCCAGTACTTC
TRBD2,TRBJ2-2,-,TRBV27,CASSLATSAANTGELFF,TGTGCCAGCAGTTTAGCGACTAGCGCGGCGAACACCGGGGAGCTGTTTTTT
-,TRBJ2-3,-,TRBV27,CASSLAALSTDTQYF,TGTGCCAGCAGTTTAGCAGCGCTAAGCACAGATACGCAGTATTTT
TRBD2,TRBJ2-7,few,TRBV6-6,CASSSGTASSYEQYF,TGTGCCAGCAGCAGCGGGACGGCTAGCTCCTACGAGCAGTACTTC
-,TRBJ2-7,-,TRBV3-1,CASSQGGGAIYEQYF,TGTGCCAGCAGCCAAGGTGGGGGGGCTATCTACGAGCAGTACTTC
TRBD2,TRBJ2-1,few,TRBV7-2,CASSPPSGDYNEQFF,TGTGCCAGCAGCCCTCCTAGCGGAGACTACAATGAGCAGTTCTTC
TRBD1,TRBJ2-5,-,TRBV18,CASSPLGQSEVETQYF,TGTGCCAGCTCACCATTGGGACAGTCTGAGGTGGAGACCCAGTACTTC
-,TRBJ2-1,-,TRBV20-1,CSAQGHFGGNGQFF,TGCAGTGCTCAGGGGCATTTTGGCGGCAATGGGCAGTTCTTC
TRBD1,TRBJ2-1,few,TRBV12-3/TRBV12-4,CASTGTGKMLDEQFF,TGTGCCAGCACCGGGACAGGGAAAATGTTAGATGAGCAGTTCTTC
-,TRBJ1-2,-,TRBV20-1,CSASSLYGYTF,TGCAGTGCTAGTTCCCTCTATGGCTACACCTTC
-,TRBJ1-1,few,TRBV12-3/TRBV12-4,CASSSSRGVTEAFF,TGTGCCAGCAGCTCCAGTAGGGGAGTCACTGAAGCTTTCTTT
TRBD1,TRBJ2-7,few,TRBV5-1,CASSLGGTGDHEQYF,TGCGCCAGCAGCTTGGGCGGGACAGGGGACCACGAGCAGTACTTC
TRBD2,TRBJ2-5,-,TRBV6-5,CASSYRSTSGGQTQYF,TGTGCCAGCAGTTACCGGTCTACTAGCGGGGGACAGACCCAGTACTTC
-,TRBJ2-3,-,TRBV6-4,CASSDRLGDTQYF,TGTGCCAGCAGTGACCGCTTGGGAGATACGCAGTATTTT
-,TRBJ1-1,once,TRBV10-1,CASSESTTNRAFF,TGCGCCAGCAGTGAGTCGACCACCAACCGGGCTTTCTTT
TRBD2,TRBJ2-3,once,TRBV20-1,CSARDSGRGSPTDTQYF,TGCAGTGCTAGAGATTCAGGGCGGGGGTCACCCACAGATACGCAGTATTTT
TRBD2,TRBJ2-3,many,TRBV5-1,CASSSGSTDTQYF,TGTGCCAGCAGTAGCGGGAGCACAGATACGCAGTATTTT
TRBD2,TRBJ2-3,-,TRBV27,CASTALAGGTSTETQYF,TGTGCCAGTACCGCACTAGCGGGAGGGACTAGCACAGAGACGCAGTATTTT
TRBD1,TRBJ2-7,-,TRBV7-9,CASSLGFTDRGCEQYF,TGTGCCAGCAGCTTAGGATTCACTGACAGGGGCTGCGAGCAGTACTTC
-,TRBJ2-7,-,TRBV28,CASSLSLYYEQYF,TGTGCCAGCAGTTTATCTCTTTACTACGAGCAGTACTTC
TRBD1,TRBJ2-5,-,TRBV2,CASSAGQGFMETQYF,TGTGCCAGCAGTGCCGGACAGGGGTTTATGGAGACCCAGTACTTC
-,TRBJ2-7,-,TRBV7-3,CASSPTLAGYYNEQYF,TGTGCCAGCAGCCCCACCCTAGCTGGGTACTACAATGAGCAGTACTTC
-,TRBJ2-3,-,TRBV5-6,CASIPRSISTDTQYF,TGTGCCAGCATCCCTCGGAGTATAAGCACAGATACGCAGTATTTT
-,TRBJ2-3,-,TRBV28,CASSRRACSYF,TGTGCCAGCAGTCGCCGCGCTTGTTCGTATTTT
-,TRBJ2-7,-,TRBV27,CASMGLGYEQYF,TGTGCCAGCATGGGGCTAGGCTACGAGCAGTACTTC
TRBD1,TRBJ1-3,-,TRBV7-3,CASSATGGNVDTIYF,TGTGCCAGCAGCGCTACAGGGGGCAATGTTGACACCATATATTTT
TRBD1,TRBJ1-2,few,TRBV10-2,CASSEWDRRGVNYGYTF,TGCGCCAGCAGTGAGTGGGACAGGCGAGGGGTTAACTATGGCTACACCTTC
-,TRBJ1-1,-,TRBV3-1,CASSQDSRLSTEAFF,TGTGCCAGCAGCCAAGATAGCAGACTCTCCACTGAAGCTTTCTTT
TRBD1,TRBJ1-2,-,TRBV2,CASTLSGTAIYGYTF,TGTGCCAGCACCCTTTCCGGGACAGCCATCTATGGCTACACCTTC
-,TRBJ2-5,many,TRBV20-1,CSATFRETQYF,TGCAGTGCTACGTTCCGGGAGACCCAGTACTTC
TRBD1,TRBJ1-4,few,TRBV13,CASSSRGDEKLFF,TGTGCCAGCAGCTCCAGGGGGGATGAAAAACTGTTTTTT
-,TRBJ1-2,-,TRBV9,CASSVGHSPRGYTF,TGTGCCAGCAGCGTAGGGCACAGCCCGAGGGGCTACACCTTC